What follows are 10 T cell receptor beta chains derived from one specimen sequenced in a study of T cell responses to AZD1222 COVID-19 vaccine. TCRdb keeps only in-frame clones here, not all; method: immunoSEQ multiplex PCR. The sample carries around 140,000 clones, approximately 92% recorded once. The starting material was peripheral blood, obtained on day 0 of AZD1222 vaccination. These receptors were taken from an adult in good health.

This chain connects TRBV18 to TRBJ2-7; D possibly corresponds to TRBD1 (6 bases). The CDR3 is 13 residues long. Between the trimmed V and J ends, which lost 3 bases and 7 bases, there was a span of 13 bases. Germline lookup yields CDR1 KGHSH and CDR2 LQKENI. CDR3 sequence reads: CASSPGTYEEQYF. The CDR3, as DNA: TGTGCCAGCTCACCGGGGACATACGAAGAGCAGTACTTC. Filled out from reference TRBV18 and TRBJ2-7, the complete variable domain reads NAGVMQNPRHLVRRRGQEARLRCSPMKGHSHVYWYRQLPEEGLKFMVYLQKENIIDESGMPKERFSAEFPKEGPSILRIQQVVRGDSAAYFCASSPGTYEEQYFGPGTRLTVT.

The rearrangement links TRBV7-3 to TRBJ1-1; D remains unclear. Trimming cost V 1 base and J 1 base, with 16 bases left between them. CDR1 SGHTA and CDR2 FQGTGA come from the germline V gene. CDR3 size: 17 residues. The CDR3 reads CASSLMGVGGRNTEAFF. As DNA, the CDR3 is TGTGCCAGCAGCTTAATGGGTGTAGGAGGGAGGAACACTGAAGCTTTCTTT.

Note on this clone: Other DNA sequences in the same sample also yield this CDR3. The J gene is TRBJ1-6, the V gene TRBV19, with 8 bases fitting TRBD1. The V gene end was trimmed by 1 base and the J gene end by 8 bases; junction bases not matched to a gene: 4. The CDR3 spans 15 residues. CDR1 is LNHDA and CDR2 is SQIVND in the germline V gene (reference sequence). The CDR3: CASSIGGQGYSPLHF. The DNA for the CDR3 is TGTGCCAGTAGTATAGGAGGACAGGGTTATTCACCCCTCCACTTT.

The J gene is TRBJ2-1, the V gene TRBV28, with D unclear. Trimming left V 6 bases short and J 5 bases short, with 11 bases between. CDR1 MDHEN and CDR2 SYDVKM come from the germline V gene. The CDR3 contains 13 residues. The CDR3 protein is CASSPLIHNEQFF. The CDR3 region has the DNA TGTGCCAGCAGCCCCTTGATCCACAATGAGCAGTTCTTC.

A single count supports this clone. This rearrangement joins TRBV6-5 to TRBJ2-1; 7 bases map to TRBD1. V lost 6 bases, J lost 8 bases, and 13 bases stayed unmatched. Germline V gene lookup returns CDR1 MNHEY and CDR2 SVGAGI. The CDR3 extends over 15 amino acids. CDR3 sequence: CASSLFRVGGDEQFF. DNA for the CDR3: TGTGCCAGCAGCCTATTCCGCGTAGGGGGCGATGAGCAGTTCTTC.

For the CDR3, the DNA is TGTGCCAGTAGTATGACTAGCGGGGTCAATGAGCAGTTCTTC. This translates into CASSMTSGVNEQFF. This rearrangement joins TRBV19 to TRBJ2-1, with TRBD2 matching over 11 bases. The V gene's germline CDR1 is LNHDA and CDR2 SQIVND (reference sequence). The CDR3 totals 14 residues. After removal of 3 bases from V and 6 bases from J, the junction contained 1 base not matched to a gene.

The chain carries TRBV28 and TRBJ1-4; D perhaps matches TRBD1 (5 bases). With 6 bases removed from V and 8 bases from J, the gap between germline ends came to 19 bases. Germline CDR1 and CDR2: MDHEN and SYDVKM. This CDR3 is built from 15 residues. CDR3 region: CASSSTGTLAEKLFF. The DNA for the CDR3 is TGTGCCAGCAGCAGCACGGGGACCCTCGCGGAAAAACTGTTTTTT.

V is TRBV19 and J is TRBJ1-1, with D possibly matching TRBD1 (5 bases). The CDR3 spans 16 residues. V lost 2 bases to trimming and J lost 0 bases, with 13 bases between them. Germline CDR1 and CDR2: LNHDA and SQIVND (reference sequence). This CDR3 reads CASSILEGRLNTEAFF. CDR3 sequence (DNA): TGTGCCAGTAGTATATTGGAGGGGCGACTGAACACTGAAGCTTTCTTT.

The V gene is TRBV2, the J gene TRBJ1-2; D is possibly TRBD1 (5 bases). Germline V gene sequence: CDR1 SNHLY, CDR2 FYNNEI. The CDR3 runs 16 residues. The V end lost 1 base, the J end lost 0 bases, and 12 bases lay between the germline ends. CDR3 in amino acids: CASSEDWDGANYGYTF. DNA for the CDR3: TGTGCCAGCAGTGAAGATTGGGACGGAGCTAACTATGGCTACACCTTC.

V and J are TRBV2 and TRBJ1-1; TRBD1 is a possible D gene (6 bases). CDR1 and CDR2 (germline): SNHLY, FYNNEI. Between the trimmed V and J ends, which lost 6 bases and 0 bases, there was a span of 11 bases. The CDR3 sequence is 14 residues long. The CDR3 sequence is CASRDSYMNTEAFF. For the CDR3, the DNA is TGTGCCAGCAGGGACAGTTATATGAACACTGAAGCTTTCTTT. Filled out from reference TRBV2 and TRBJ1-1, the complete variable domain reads EPEVTQTPSHQVTQMGQEVILRCVPISNHLYFYWYRQILGQKVEFLVSFYNNEISEKSEIFDDQFSVERPDGSNFTLKIRSTKLEDSAMYFCASRDSYMNTEAFFGQGTRLTVV.